These 20 T cell receptor beta chains originate from one sample sequenced in a study of metastatic and nonmetastatic thyroid tumors. Using MiXCR, TCRdb reanalyzed the PCR reads. The table records approximately 16,000 clones, 33% of them present only once. No treatment had been given to any patient before thyroid surgery. Sequenced input: tumor tissue. The receptors were gathered from a male donor with papillary thyroid cancer or a benign thyroid nodule (not recorded which). Some clones in this sample may be carry-over from other donors' samples.

The genes are TRBV7-2 and TRBJ1-6; D is ambiguous. Trimming shortened V by 1 base and J by 8 bases, and 12 bases separated the two germline ends. This CDR3 has 15 residues. Germline-derived CDR1 and CDR2 are SGHTA and FQGNSA. CDR3 nucleotides: TGTGCCAGCAGCTTAGAACCCCAGGCGGATTCACCCCTCCACTTT. Translation: CASSLEPQADSPLHF.

This clone showed up many times. V is TRBV20-1 and J is TRBJ1-2, with 10 bases fitting TRBD1. The CDR3 has 15 residues. V lost 1 base to trimming and J lost 5 bases; unmatched junction nucleotides: 7. The germline gives CDR1 DFQATT, CDR2 SNEGSKA (reference sequence). The CDR3 coding sequence is TGCAGTGCTAGAGTCCAGACAGGGGGCGAGTATGGCTACACCTTC. Protein sequence: CSARVQTGGEYGYTF.

This rearrangement joins TRBV30 to TRBJ2-7; TRBD1 agrees at 9 bases. The CDR3 covers 14 residues. Per the germline V gene, CDR1 is GTSNPN and CDR2 is SVGIG (reference sequence). After removal of 2 bases from V and 4 bases from J, the junction contained 6 bases not matched to a gene. CDR3 DNA: TGTGCCTGGAGTTCCGGACAGGGGCTGTACGAGCAGTACTTC. The encoded protein is CAWSSGQGLYEQYF. Combining the CDR3 with reference TRBV30 and TRBJ2-7 gives the whole variable domain SQTIHQWPATLVQPVGSPLSLECTVEGTSNPNLYWYRQAAGRGLQLLFYSVGIGQISSEVPQNLSASRPQDRQFILSSKKLLLSDSGFYLCAWSSGQGLYEQYFGPGTRLTVT.

About this clone: A read error may produce the germline difference seen at one junction end. J is TRBJ2-5 and V is TRBV7-9; D remains ambiguous. Germline V lookup: CDR1 SEHNR, CDR2 FQNEAQ (reference sequence). This CDR3 comprises 11 residues. The CDR3 is CARSFQETQYF. DNA of the CDR3: TGTGCCAGGAGCTTCCAAGAGACCCAGTACTTC.

The chain employs TRBV5-1 and TRBJ2-2, with D maybe TRBD1 (6 bases). The V gene lost 2 bases and the J gene lost 4 bases, with 9 bases spanning the gap. The CDR3 is made up of 14 amino acids. Per the germline V gene, CDR1 is SGHRS and CDR2 is YFSETQ. The CDR3: CASSLGQITGELFF. CDR3 coding DNA: TGCGCCAGCAGCTTAGGACAGATCACCGGGGAGCTGTTTTTT.

This clone was seen at least ten times. This chain joins TRBV12-3 or TRBV12-4 and TRBJ2-7, with 11 bases lining up with TRBD1. The CDR3 spans 17 residues. V gave up 4 bases and J gave up 2 bases; unmatched junction bases: 10. The CDR3 DNA is TGTGCCAGCAGTTCTTACCCCCTGGACAGGGGGCCCTACGAGCAGTACTTC. This gives the protein CASSSYPLDRGPYEQYF.

This clone showed up many times. This chain links TRBV14 with TRBJ1-6, with D hard to call. Trimming removed 1 base from V and 8 bases from J, with 27 bases in between. CDR1 and CDR2 (germline): SGHDN, FVKESK. CDR3 length: 20 amino acids. In nucleotides, the CDR3 is TGTGCCAGCAGCCAAGCAGCGTATAGGACCTCCTGGGGAATAGATTCACCCCTCCACTTT. Its translation: CASSQAAYRTSWGIDSPLHF.

This clone was recorded at least ten times. This chain uses TRBV24-1 with TRBJ2-1; 7 nucleotides match TRBD1. Germline V CDR1 and CDR2: KGHDR, SFDVKD. V gave up 2 bases and J gave up 4 bases; unmatched junction bases: 13. CDR3 size: 18 residues. For the CDR3, the DNA is TGTGCCACCAGTGATTCGGCTACCGACAGGGCGCCATACAATGAGCAGTTCTTC. Residues: CATSDSATDRAPYNEQFF.

The chain is built from TRBV7-9 and TRBJ2-7, with TRBD1 as a possible D gene (5 bases). Between the trimmed V and J ends, which lost 4 bases and 0 bases, there was a span of 7 bases. This CDR3 has 13 residues. The germline V gene encodes CDR1 SEHNR and CDR2 FQNEAQ (reference sequence). CDR3: CASSSQVSYEQYF. The CDR3 DNA is TGTGCCAGCAGCTCACAGGTCTCCTACGAGCAGTACTTC.

In DNA form, the CDR3 reads TGTGCCAGCACCCCTAGGCCGGGGGCGGGTGGCTACACCTTC. This codes for CASTPRPGAGGYTF. V is TRBV12-3 or TRBV12-4 and J is TRBJ1-2; D may be TRBD1 (6 bases). Trimming stripped 7 bases from V and 7 bases from J, with 19 bases between. The CDR3 spans 14 residues.

The chain employs TRBV20-1 and TRBJ1-3; D unclear. V gave up 7 bases and J gave up 0 bases, with 7 bases separating them. The CDR3 sequence is 12 residues long. Germline V lookup: CDR1 DFQATT, CDR2 SNEGSKA (reference sequence). CDR3 DNA: TGCAGTGTCCGCAGCTCTGGAAACACCATATATTTT. This translates into CSVRSSGNTIYF.

Ten or more counts support this clone. The chain links TRBV4-1 to TRBJ2-1; TRBD2 matches 10 bases. CDR3 size: 15 residues. Germline lookup yields CDR1 MGHRA and CDR2 YSYEKL. The ends lost 4 bases at V and 4 bases at J; junction bases unmatched: 4. CDR3 nucleotide sequence: TGCGCCAGCAGCCCCACTAGCGGGGCATACAATGAGCAGTTCTTC. This codes for CASSPTSGAYNEQFF.

V is TRBV5-1 and J is TRBJ2-7, with D perhaps TRBD2 (6 bases). The V gene's germline CDR1 is SGHRS and CDR2 YFSETQ. The CDR3 has 15 residues. V lost 0 bases and J lost 6, with 16 bases in between. The CDR3 DNA sequence: TGCGCCAGCAGCTTGGCCCCGACTAGTTTTCGCGAGCAGTACTTC. It codes for CASSLAPTSFREQYF.

The chain carries TRBV28 and TRBJ2-1, with D possibly being TRBD1 (5 bases). V lost 5 bases, J lost 3 bases, and 11 bases lay in between. CDR3 length: 14 residues. Germline loops: CDR1 MDHEN, CDR2 SYDVKM. CDR3 protein: CASSLGRDYNEQFF. CDR3 nucleotide sequence: TGTGCCAGCAGTCTGGGCAGGGACTACAATGAGCAGTTCTTC.

The chain carries TRBV11-2 and TRBJ1-5; D remains unclear. Trimming stripped 5 bases from V and 5 bases from J, with 13 bases between. CDR1 SGHAT and CDR2 FQNNGV come from the germline V gene. The CDR3 spans 14 residues. CDR3 in DNA: TGTGCCAGCAGCCAGAACCTGGGGTATCAGCCCCAGCATTTT. Encoded protein: CASSQNLGYQPQHF.

This clone was seen ten or more times. This chain connects TRBV12-3 or TRBV12-4 to TRBJ2-4; 7 bases are shared with TRBD2. The CDR3 covers 16 residues. The junction had 7 bases not matched to a gene; V was cut back by 2 bases and J by 3 bases. The chain's CDR3 is CASSLLWGGVKNIQYF. In nucleotides, the CDR3 is TGTGCCAGCAGTTTACTATGGGGGGGGGTCAAAAACATTCAGTACTTC.

This clone ranks as medium-sized (0.01 to 0.1%). In nucleotides, the CDR3 is TGTGCCAGCAGCCCCCGGCCTAGCGGGGGGATAGGGGAGCAGTACTTC. The encoded protein is CASSPRPSGGIGEQYF. The J gene is TRBJ2-7, the V gene TRBV11-3; 11 bases map to TRBD2. The germline gives CDR1 SGHNT, CDR2 YENEEA. V shed 5 bases, J shed 7 bases, and the junction held 13 bases outside the gene matches. The CDR3 extends over 16 amino acids.

The J gene is TRBJ2-2, the V gene TRBV20-1; TRBD2 matches 10 bases. This CDR3 is built from 15 residues. The ends lost 4 bases at V and 6 bases at J; junction bases unmatched: 8. CDR1 is DFQATT, CDR2 SNEGSKA, per germline (reference sequence). CDR3 DNA: TGCAGTGCTAATCGGCTAGCGGGAGTCCCCGGGGAGCTGTTTTTT. Residues: CSANRLAGVPGELFF.

By its share, this clone is medium-sized (0.01 to 0.1%). The chain joins TRBV6-1 to TRBJ2-7; D might be TRBD1 (6 bases). The CDR3 totals 14 residues. Germline lookup yields CDR1 MNHNS and CDR2 SASEGT. V dropped 9 bases and J dropped 5 bases, with 20 bases sitting between them. CDR3 sequence reads: CASYSYRETHEQYF. Written as DNA, the CDR3 is TGTGCCAGTTACTCTTACAGGGAAACCCACGAGCAGTACTTC.

Within the sample, this clone is medium-sized. The chain recombines TRBV9 with TRBJ1-6; 8 bases match TRBD1. This CDR3 has 17 residues. V was clipped by 3 bases and J by 7 bases; unmatched bases: 12. Germline V CDR1 and CDR2: SGDLS, YYNGEE. The CDR3 nucleotides are TGTGCCAGCAGCGAGGCGGACAGGGCATTTTCCAATTCACCCCTCCACTTT. It codes for CASSEADRAFSNSPLHF. The variable domain in full, with the rest retrieved from reference TRBV9 and TRBJ1-6, is DSGVTQTPKHLITATGQRVTLRCSPRSGDLSVYWYQQSLDQGLQFLIQYYNGEERAKGNILERFSAQQFPDLHSELNLSSLELGDSALYFCASSEADRAFSNSPLHFGNGTRLTVT.